The present T cell receptor (beta chain) was sequenced within a study of pediatric ulcerative colitis. Notes on this clone: Its antigen is still unknown.

Produced via immunoSEQ multiplex PCR; TCRdb's table is partial and in-frame only. Of about 64,000 clones in the sample, around 80% were seen once. Colonoscopy and blood draw happened at the same time. Study-level points and caveats: Acute severe colitis showed lower rectal diversity from clonal expansions. Two patients had blood samples with substantially reduced template counts. This repertoire reflects total lymphocytes rather than subpopulations like regulatory T cells.

The CDR3 has 17 residues. With 5 bases clipped from V and 2 bases from J, the junction kept 13 bases outside the gene matches. The germline V gene encodes CDR1 MNHEY and CDR2 SMNVEV (reference sequence). V and J are TRBV27 and TRBJ1-1, with TRBD1 matching 8 bases. The receptor was derived from a boy younger than 18 with moderate ulcerative colitis. The sample taken for sequencing was blood. The CDR3 reads CASSGAGGSWRNTEAFF. In DNA form, the CDR3 reads TGTGCCAGCAGTGGGGCAGGGGGCAGCTGGCGAAACACTGAAGCTTTCTTT.